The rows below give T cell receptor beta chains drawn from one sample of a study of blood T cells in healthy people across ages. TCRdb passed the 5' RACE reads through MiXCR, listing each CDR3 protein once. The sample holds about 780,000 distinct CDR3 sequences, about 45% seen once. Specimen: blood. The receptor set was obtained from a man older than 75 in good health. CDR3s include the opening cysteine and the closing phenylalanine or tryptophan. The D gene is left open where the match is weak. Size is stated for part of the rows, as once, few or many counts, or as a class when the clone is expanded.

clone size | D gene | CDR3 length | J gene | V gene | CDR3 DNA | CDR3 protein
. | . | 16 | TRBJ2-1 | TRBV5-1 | TGCGCCAGCAGCTTGGATGGCGGAAGCCCAATCAATGAGCAGTTCTTC | CASSLDGGSPINEQFF
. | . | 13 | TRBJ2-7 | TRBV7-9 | TGTGCCAGCAGCCGTCTTAGACCTTCCGAGCAGTACTTC | CASSRLRPSEQYF
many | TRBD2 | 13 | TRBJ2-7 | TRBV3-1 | TGTGCCAGCAGCCTCACGGGAGGGGGCGAGCAGTACTTC | CASSLTGGGEQYF
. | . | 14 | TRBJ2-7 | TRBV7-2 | TGTGCCAGCAGCTTACGGCAGCGGGTCTCCGAGCAGTACTTC | CASSLRQRVSEQYF
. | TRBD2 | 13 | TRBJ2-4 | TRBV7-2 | TGTGCCAGCAGCTTACTTGGGGGGGACATTCAGTACTTC | CASSLLGGDIQYF
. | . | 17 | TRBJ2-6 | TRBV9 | TGTGCCAGCAGCCCCCGCGCAGGGCCTTCTGGGGCCAACGTCCTGACTTTC | CASSPRAGPSGANVLTF
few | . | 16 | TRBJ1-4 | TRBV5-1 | TGCGCCAGCAGCCTGGGGCCACGGACAGTTAATGAAAAACTGTTTTTT | CASSLGPRTVNEKLFF
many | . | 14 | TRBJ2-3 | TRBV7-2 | TGTGCCAGCAGCTTAGCGGGAGCCACAGATACGCAGTATTTT | CASSLAGATDTQYF
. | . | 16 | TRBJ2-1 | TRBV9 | TGTGCCAGCAGCGCCTCTGGACTACTCAGGAACAATGAGCAGTTCTTC | CASSASGLLRNNEQFF
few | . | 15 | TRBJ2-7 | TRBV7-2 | TGTGCCAGCAGCCGGGCGGCGGGACTCGACTACGAGCAGTACTTC | CASSRAAGLDYEQYF
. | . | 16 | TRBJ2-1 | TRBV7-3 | TGTACCAGCAGGGATATTTCAGGAGGCGGGTACAATGAGCAGTTCTTC | CTSRDISGGGYNEQFF
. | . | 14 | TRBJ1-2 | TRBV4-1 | TGCGCCAGCAGCTTGCCCGCGTTGGGCTATGGCTACACCTTC | CASSLPALGYGYTF
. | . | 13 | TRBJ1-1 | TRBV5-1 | TGCGCCAGCAGCTTGCTGCAGAACACTGAAGCTTTCTTT | CASSLLQNTEAFF
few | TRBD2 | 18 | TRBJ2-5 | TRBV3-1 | TGTGCCAGCAGCCAGCGACAGCCGGGACTAGACGGGGTGCAGACCCAGTACTTC | CASSQRQPGLDGVQTQYF